One sample yielded the 5 T cell receptor beta chains listed below, sequenced in a study of blood T cell repertoires in COVID-19. The method was immunoSEQ multiplex PCR; TCRdb's version includes in-frame clones alone and lacks a portion of them. The sample carries 250,000 to 300,000 clones, about 88% recorded once. Sequencing was done on a sample of peripheral blood. Receptor source: a man aged 18 to 29 with active or convalescent COVID-19.

CDR3 sequence: CASNPQQGYYSNQPQHF. CDR3 bases: TGTGCCAGTAACCCTCAACAGGGATACTATAGCAATCAGCCCCAGCATTTT. This chain uses TRBV19 with TRBJ1-5; maybe TRBD1 (6 bases). The germline V and J ends were trimmed by 7 bases and 0 bases, with 19 bases remaining between them. Germline V gene sequence: CDR1 LNHDA, CDR2 SQIVND (reference sequence). The CDR3 sequence is 17 residues long.

As for this clone: With a much larger clone just one base away, this may be a read error. V usage is TRBV2 and J usage is TRBJ2-3; D unresolved. The CDR3 totals 12 residues. Per germline, CDR1 SNHLY and CDR2 FYNNEI. V lost 6 bases to trimming and J lost 2 bases, with 6 bases between them. The CDR3 sequence is CASSLITDTQYF. The CDR3 DNA follows: TGTGCCAGCAGCCTTATCACAGATACGCAGTATTTT.

The chain employs TRBV11-2 and TRBJ1-1; D not certain. The CDR3 runs 13 residues. Germline V lookup: CDR1 SGHAT, CDR2 FQNNGV. V was trimmed by 2 bases and J by 0 bases, leaving 4 bases between them. Here the CDR3 reads CASSLSLNTEAFF. CDR3 DNA sequence: TGTGCCAGCAGCTTATCTCTGAACACTGAAGCTTTCTTT.

The V gene is TRBV6-5, the J gene TRBJ2-5; D unclear. From germline, CDR1 is MNHEY and CDR2 SVGAGI. This CDR3 has 14 amino acids. V lost 8 bases, J lost 0 bases, and 13 bases lay in between. The CDR3 nucleotides read TGTGCCAGCTATTTATCTGGAGACCAAGAGACCCAGTACTTC. It encodes CASYLSGDQETQYF.

This chain joins TRBV5-1 and TRBJ2-7; possibly TRBD1 for D (6 bases). Trimming took 1 base from V and 0 from J, leaving 11 bases between them. The CDR3 totals 15 residues. Germline V gives CDR1 SGHRS, CDR2 YFSETQ. The DNA of the CDR3 is TGCGCCAGCAGCTTGAACCAGGGGAGCTCCTACGAGCAGTACTTC. Residues: CASSLNQGSSYEQYF.